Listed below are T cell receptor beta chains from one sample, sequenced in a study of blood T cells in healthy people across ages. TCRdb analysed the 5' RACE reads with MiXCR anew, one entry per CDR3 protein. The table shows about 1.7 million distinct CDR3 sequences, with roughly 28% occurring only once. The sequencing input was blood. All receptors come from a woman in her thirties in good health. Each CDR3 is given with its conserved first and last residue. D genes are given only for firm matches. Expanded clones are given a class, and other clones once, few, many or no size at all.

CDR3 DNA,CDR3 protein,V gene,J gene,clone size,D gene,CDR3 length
TGCGCCAGCAGCTTGGTCGCGCTATCGGATATTGGGGCCAACGTCCTGACTTTC,CASSLVALSDIGANVLTF,TRBV5-1,TRBJ2-6,.,.,18
TGTGCCAGCGGATGGACAGGGGGTGATCAGCCCCAGCATTTT,CASGWTGGDQPQHF,TRBV27,TRBJ1-5,.,TRBD1,14
TGTGCCAGCAGGGGCATTTTAACGAGCAATGAGCAGTTCTTC,CASRGILTSNEQFF,TRBV5-6,TRBJ2-1,many,.,14
TGCGCCAGCAGCTCCTCCCGTGTGGTGGATGAGCAGTTCTTC,CASSSSRVVDEQFF,TRBV5-1,TRBJ2-1,.,.,14
TGCGCCAGCAGCTTGATGGGGGCCCAGGGGGAAGCTTTCTTT,CASSLMGAQGEAFF,TRBV5-1,TRBJ1-1,.,.,14
TGCAGTGCTAGGGTCAGCGGGGTGTCCTACAATGAGCAGTTCTTC,CSARVSGVSYNEQFF,TRBV20-1,TRBJ2-1,.,TRBD2,15
TGTGCCAGCAGCGTAGATGAGAGAGGCTATGGCTACACCTTC,CASSVDERGYGYTF,TRBV9,TRBJ1-2,few,.,14
TGCAGTGCTAGGCAGGGCGGCCAGCCCCAGCATTTT,CSARQGGQPQHF,TRBV20-1,TRBJ1-5,many,.,12
TGTGCCAGCAGCCATGGAGTCAATGAGCAGTTCTTC,CASSHGVNEQFF,TRBV5-4,TRBJ2-1,.,.,12
TGTGCCAGCAGCGTAGAGGCAGGATCCTACGAGCAGTACTTC,CASSVEAGSYEQYF,TRBV9,TRBJ2-7,.,.,14
TGTGCCAGCAGCTTAGTTCAGGGAGGGCAGGCCGAAGAGACCCAGTACTTC,CASSLVQGGQAEETQYF,TRBV7-8,TRBJ2-5,few,TRBD2,17
TGCAGTGCTAGAGAGGGGGGGACAGGGGTTTTACCCCTCCACTTT,CSAREGGTGVLPLHF,TRBV20-1,TRBJ1-6,.,TRBD1,15
TGTGCCAGCAGCGAGGACTTATCCTACGAGCAGTACTTC,CASSEDLSYEQYF,TRBV6-4,TRBJ2-7,few,.,13
TGTGCCAGCAGCCAGGATCGGGACTCGAAAGAGCTCAGGGACGAGACCCAGTACTTC,CASSQDRDSKELRDETQYF,TRBV3-1,TRBJ2-5,.,.,19
TGTGCCAGCCCACCGTCGGGGGCGAGGTCCGTGTCGCAGTATTTT,CASPPSGARSVSQYF,TRBV18,TRBJ2-3,.,.,15
TGTGCCAGCAGTGAATGGGGACAAACCAATGAGCAGTTCTTC,CASSEWGQTNEQFF,TRBV2,TRBJ2-1,.,.,14